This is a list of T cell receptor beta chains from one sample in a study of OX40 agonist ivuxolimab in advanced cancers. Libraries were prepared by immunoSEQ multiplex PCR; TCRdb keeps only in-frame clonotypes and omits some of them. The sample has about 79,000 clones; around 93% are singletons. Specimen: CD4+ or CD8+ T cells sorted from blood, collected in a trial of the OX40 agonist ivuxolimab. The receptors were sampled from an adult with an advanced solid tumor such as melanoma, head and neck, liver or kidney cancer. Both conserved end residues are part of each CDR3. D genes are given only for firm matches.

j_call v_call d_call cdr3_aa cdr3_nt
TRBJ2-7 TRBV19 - CASSPRTGEDEQYF TGTGCCAGTAGCCCTCGGACGGGGGAAGACGAGCAGTACTTC
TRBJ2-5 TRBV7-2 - CASSLAPPQTQYF TGTGCCAGCAGCTTAGCGCCCCCCCAGACCCAGTACTTC
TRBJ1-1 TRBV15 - CATSRDRGNTEAFF TGTGCCACCAGCAGAGATAGGGGGAACACTGAAGCTTTCTTT
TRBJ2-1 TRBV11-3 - CASSSEGGARGEQFF TGTGCCAGCAGCAGCGAAGGGGGGGCACGGGGTGAGCAGTTCTTC
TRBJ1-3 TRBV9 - CASSVESGGNTIYF TGTGCCAGCAGCGTCGAATCGGGAGGAAACACCATATATTTT
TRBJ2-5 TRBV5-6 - CASSGTGEQETQYF TGTGCCAGCTCCGGGACGGGAGAACAAGAGACCCAGTACTTC
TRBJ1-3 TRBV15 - CATSRDVGISGNTIYF TGTGCCACCAGCAGAGATGTTGGGATCTCTGGAAACACCATATATTTT
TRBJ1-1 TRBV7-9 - CASSLAALTEAFF TGTGCCAGCAGCTTAGCCGCCCTCACTGAAGCTTTCTTT
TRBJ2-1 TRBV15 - CATSRDRFLGAGDEQFF TGTGCCACCAGCAGAGATCGCTTTCTTGGCGCCGGGGATGAGCAGTTCTTC
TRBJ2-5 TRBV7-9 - CASSLRGGSLKETQYF TGTGCCAGCAGCTTAAGAGGGGGTTCCCTTAAAGAGACCCAGTACTTC
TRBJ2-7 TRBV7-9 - CASSFGGSITSYEQYF TGTGCCAGCAGTTTTGGCGGGTCAATAACCTCCTACGAGCAGTACTTC
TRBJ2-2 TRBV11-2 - CASSLDRLTGELFF TGTGCCAGCAGCCTCGACAGGCTCACCGGGGAGCTGTTTTTT
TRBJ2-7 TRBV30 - CAWSSTWAATEQYF TGTGCCTGGAGCTCGACCTGGGCAGCTACTGAGCAGTACTTC
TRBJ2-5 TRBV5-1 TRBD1 CASSVQTGAGETQYF TGCGCCAGCAGCGTACAGACAGGGGCCGGGGAGACCCAGTACTTC
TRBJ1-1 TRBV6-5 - CASSSPGRSNTEAFF TGTGCCAGCAGTTCTCCGGGACGGTCAAACACTGAAGCTTTCTTT
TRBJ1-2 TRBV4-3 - CASSQDPSVYGYTF TGCGCCAGCAGCCAAGACCCGAGCGTCTATGGCTACACCTTC
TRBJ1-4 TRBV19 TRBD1 CASSKTGNEEKLFF TGTGCCAGTAGTAAGACAGGGAATGAGGAAAAACTGTTTTTT
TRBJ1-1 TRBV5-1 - CASSLVIGSNTEAFF TGCGCCAGCAGCTTGGTTATCGGCTCTAACACTGAAGCTTTCTTT
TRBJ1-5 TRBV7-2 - CASSLYKREHRRNQPQHF TGTGCCAGCAGCCTATATAAGAGGGAGCACAGGCGTAATCAGCCCCAGCATTTT
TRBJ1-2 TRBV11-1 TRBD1 CASNRDRGVGYTF TGTGCCAGCAACCGGGACAGGGGAGTCGGCTACACCTTC
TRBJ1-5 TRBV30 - CAWSVRDWYSNQPQHF TGTGCCTGGAGTGTCCGGGACTGGTATAGCAATCAGCCCCAGCATTTT
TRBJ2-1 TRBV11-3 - CASSLAGRSYNEQFF TGTGCCAGCAGCTTGGCCGGGCGGTCCTACAATGAGCAGTTCTTC
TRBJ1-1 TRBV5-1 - CASSPALGNTEAFF TGCGCCAGCAGCCCGGCCCTAGGGAACACTGAAGCTTTCTTT